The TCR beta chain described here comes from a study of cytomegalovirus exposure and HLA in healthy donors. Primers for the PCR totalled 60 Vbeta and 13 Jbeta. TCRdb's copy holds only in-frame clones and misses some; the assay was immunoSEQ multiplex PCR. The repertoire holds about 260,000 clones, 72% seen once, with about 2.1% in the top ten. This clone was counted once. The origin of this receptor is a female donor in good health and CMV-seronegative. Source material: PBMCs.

This CDR3 reads CATSRADTDTGELFF. As DNA, the CDR3 is TGTGCCACCAGCAGGGCGGACACCGACACCGGGGAGCTGTTTTTT. This sequence joins TRBV15 and TRBJ2-2, with D maybe TRBD1 (5 bases). V lost 3 bases and J lost 3, with 11 bases in between. The germline V gene has CDR1 LNHNV and CDR2 YYDKDF (reference sequence). This CDR3 comprises 15 residues.